The following is a T cell receptor (beta chain) sequence with its context. Profiled with immunoSEQ multiplex PCR; TCRdb holds only in-frame clones, not every one. The sample records 75,000 to 100,000 clones, 84% being singletons. The data belong to a study of OX40 agonist ivuxolimab in advanced cancers. Study overall: Dosing consisted of intravenous ivuxolimab at 0.01 to 10 mg/kg every 2 weeks.

This CDR3 comprises 12 residues. Germline V gene data show CDR1 as ENHRY and CDR2 as SYGVKD. V lost 4 bases and J lost 8, with 9 bases in between. Patients were ruled out by autoimmune disease history or systemic immunosuppression. Specimen: CD4+ or CD8+ T cells sorted from blood, collected in a trial of the OX40 agonist ivuxolimab. This chain joins TRBV10-3 and TRBJ2-4; D uncertain. The source is an adult with an advanced solid tumor such as melanoma, head and neck, liver or kidney cancer. CDR3 sequence reads: CAISAESDIQYF. The CDR3 DNA reads as TGTGCCATCAGTGCGGAGTCGGACATTCAGTACTTC.